Following are 26 T cell receptor beta chains from one sample sequenced in a study of control samples from healthy donors and cancer patients. The assay was immunoSEQ multiplex PCR, and TCRdb's table has in-frame clones only and misses some. This sample carries approximately 94,000 clones, approximately 90% of them seen once, and the ten largest clones take 0.92%. The specimen was blood. The receptors were gathered from a woman aged 30 to 39 in good health.

This chain uses TRBV19 with TRBJ2-3; possible D gene TRBD2, 5 bases. This CDR3 is 14 amino acids long. Germline V CDR1 and CDR2: LNHDA, SQIVND (reference sequence). V lost 9 bases to trimming and J lost 0 bases, with 13 bases between them. In DNA, the CDR3 is TGTGCCAGCGCGGCGGGTCCGAGCACAGATACGCAGTATTTT. Protein product: CASAAGPSTDTQYF. Combining the CDR3 with reference TRBV19 and TRBJ2-3 gives the whole variable domain DGGITQSPKYLFRKEGQNVTLSCEQNLNHDAMYWYRQDPGQGLRLIYYSQIVNDFQKGDIAEGYSVSREKKESFPLTVTSAQKNPTAFYLCASAAGPSTDTQYFGPGTRLTVL.

The V call is TRBV7-2, the J call TRBJ1-2; D ambiguous. V dropped 1 base and J dropped 4 bases, with 10 bases sitting between them. The CDR3 length is 14 residues. Germline V CDR1 and CDR2: SGHTA, FQGNSA. The CDR3 nucleotides read TGTGCCAGCAGCTTAGATAGGGAGGGCTATGGCTACACCTTC. It encodes CASSLDREGYGYTF.

The V gene is TRBV7-9, the J gene TRBJ1-1, with D possibly TRBD1 on 6 matching bases. The V gene lost 1 base and the J gene lost 5 bases, with 20 bases spanning the gap. This CDR3 region has 17 residues. Germline V gives CDR1 SEHNR, CDR2 FQNEAQ (reference sequence). Here the CDR3 reads CASSLGGFGGAETEAFF. The CDR3, as DNA: TGTGCCAGCAGCTTAGGTGGTTTCGGGGGCGCGGAAACTGAAGCTTTCTTT.

The V gene is TRBV4-1, the J gene TRBJ1-1, with D uncertain. Germline V lookup: CDR1 MGHRA, CDR2 YSYEKL. The CDR3 covers 18 residues. V lost 5 bases, J lost 0 bases, and 22 bases lay in between. The CDR3 coding sequence is TGCGCCAGCAGCTCTGACCTGGACGCTAGCTACATGAACACTGAAGCTTTCTTT. Its translation: CASSSDLDASYMNTEAFF.

This chain joins TRBV7-2 and TRBJ2-2; D gene ambiguous. V was cut by 6 bases and J by 13 bases, with 12 bases left in between. This CDR3 is 11 amino acids long. Germline V lookup: CDR1 SGHTA, CDR2 FQGNSA. In DNA, the CDR3 is TGTGCCAGCAGTCCATCCTTCGGGCTGTTTTTT. As protein: CASSPSFGLFF.

This chain's CDR3 is CASSQNGYTF. CDR3 DNA: TGCGCCAGCAGCCAAAATGGCTACACCTTC. This sequence joins TRBV5-1 and TRBJ1-2, with D unresolved. Trimming took off 4 bases at V and 6 bases at J, with 4 bases between the two ends. From germline, CDR1 is SGHRS and CDR2 YFSETQ. The CDR3 extends over 10 amino acids.

The table lists this clone with a count of one. V gene TRBV14 combines with J gene TRBJ1-1; 8 nucleotides align to TRBD1. The CDR3 is made up of 18 amino acids. Germline trimming cut 4 bases from V and 2 bases from J; bases unmatched to any gene: 15. The germline gives CDR1 SGHDN, CDR2 FVKESK. The CDR3 is CASSPRTGSWGFNTEAFF. The CDR3 region has the DNA TGTGCCAGCAGCCCCCGGACAGGGAGTTGGGGGTTTAACACTGAAGCTTTCTTT.

The V call is TRBV15, the J call TRBJ1-2, with TRBD1 matching over 8 bases. Unmatched junction bases numbered 3, after V lost 0 bases and J lost 6 bases. The CDR3 sequence is 14 residues long. Per the germline V gene, CDR1 is LNHNV and CDR2 is YYDKDF (reference sequence). CDR3 in amino acids: CATSRDHRGNGYTF. The CDR3 DNA reads as TGTGCCACCAGCAGAGATCACAGGGGGAATGGCTACACCTTC. Full variable domain (rest looked up from reference TRBV15 and TRBJ1-2): DAMVIQNPRYQVTQFGKPVTLSCSQTLNHNVMYWYQQKSSQAPKLLFHYYDKDFNNEADTPDNFQSRRPNTSFCFLDIRSPGLGDTAMYLCATSRDHRGNGYTFGSGTRLTVV.

The chain couples TRBV7-8 to TRBJ2-1, with 9 bases matching TRBD1. Unmatched junction bases numbered 12, after V lost 6 bases and J lost 9 bases. The CDR3 runs 15 residues. Germline CDR1 SGHVS, CDR2 FQNEAQ. The DNA for the CDR3 is TGTGCCAGCAGGTCTCCGGGACAGGGAGGAGGTGAGCAGTTCTTC. This sequence encodes CASRSPGQGGGEQFF.

The chain combines TRBV6-5 with TRBJ1-1; 8 positions agree with TRBD1. Germline CDR1 and CDR2: MNHEY and SVGAGI. V trimming: 6 bases; J trimming: 1 base; junction bases outside the gene matches: 4. CDR3 length: 14 residues. The DNA of the CDR3 is TGTGCCAGCAGCCCCGGGACAGGGAACACTGAAGCTTTCTTT. Translation: CASSPGTGNTEAFF.

The rearrangement uses TRBV9 and TRBJ2-7, with 8 positions matching TRBD1. Germline loops: CDR1 SGDLS, CDR2 YYNGEE. V was clipped by 3 bases and J by 6 bases; unmatched bases: 8. The CDR3 totals 14 residues. This CDR3 reads CASSAGQGFSEQYF. The CDR3 DNA sequence: TGTGCCAGCAGCGCCGGACAGGGTTTTTCCGAGCAGTACTTC.

This clone was seen a single time. The chain is built from TRBV30 and TRBJ2-1; D assignment may be TRBD1 or TRBD2 (5 bases each). V was clipped by 4 bases and J by 4 bases, with 17 bases between them. Per the germline V gene, CDR1 is GTSNPN and CDR2 is SVGIG (reference sequence). This CDR3 spans 15 amino acids. DNA of the CDR3: TGTGCCTGGAAGGGGCTAGCAGCCTTTTACAATGAGCAGTTCTTC. Encoded protein: CAWKGLAAFYNEQFF.

The chain employs TRBV3-1 (or the pseudogene TRBV3-2) and TRBJ1-5; D not certain. V dropped 4 bases and J dropped 4 bases, with 11 bases sitting between them. The CDR3 length is 14 residues. Germline loops: CDR1 LGHDT, CDR2 YNNKEL (reference sequence). In DNA form, the CDR3 reads TGTGCCAGCAGCCCATCCCTGGCGAATCAGCCCCAGCATTTT. Translated, it gives CASSPSLANQPQHF.

This clone was recorded only once. The chain recombines TRBV18 with TRBJ1-4; 9 bases match TRBD1. Germline V gene lookup returns CDR1 KGHSH and CDR2 LQKENI. V shed 4 bases and J 4 bases; nucleotides not matched to a gene: 4. The CDR3 is made up of 15 amino acids. This chain's CDR3 is CASSQGTGYNEKLFF. For the CDR3, the DNA is TGTGCCAGCTCACAAGGGACAGGGTATAATGAAAAACTGTTTTTT.

This clone was detected only a few times. This chain connects TRBV5-1 to TRBJ2-1, with TRBD2 identical over 12 bases. This CDR3 comprises 14 residues. V dropped 6 bases and J dropped 9; count of bases not matched to a gene: 7. Germline assignment: CDR1 SGHRS and CDR2 YFSETQ. CDR3 region: CASTLAGGPFEQFF. CDR3 sequence (DNA): TGCGCCAGCACTCTAGCGGGAGGGCCATTTGAGCAGTTCTTC.

The chain recombines TRBV3-1 (or the pseudogene TRBV3-2) with TRBJ1-2; tentatively, D is TRBD1 (5 bases). Trimming took 5 bases from V and 7 from J, leaving 11 bases between them. CDR1 is LGHDT, CDR2 YNNKEL, per germline (reference sequence). The CDR3 runs 12 residues. CDR3 residues: CASSLRGGGYTF. CDR3 in DNA: TGTGCCAGCAGCTTACGTGGGGGTGGCTACACCTTC.

The chain employs TRBV19 and TRBJ2-2; D uncertain. The V and J ends lost 5 bases and 6 bases respectively, with 16 bases between them. Germline V gene lookup returns CDR1 LNHDA and CDR2 SQIVND (reference sequence). The CDR3 spans 15 residues. DNA for the CDR3: TGTGCCAGTAGTCGAGATTTCGTCGTCGCCGGGGAGCTGTTTTTT. Residues: CASSRDFVVAGELFF.

This clone was counted between two and nine times. The V gene is TRBV3-1 (or the pseudogene TRBV3-2), the J gene TRBJ1-1; D perhaps matches TRBD1 (5 bases). CDR1 and CDR2 from the germline V gene are LGHDT and YNNKEL (reference sequence). This CDR3 region has 14 residues. Trimming took off 6 bases at V and 3 bases at J, with 14 bases between the two ends. The CDR3 nucleotides read TGTGCCAGCAGTCGGACACTCCTTGACACTGAAGCTTTCTTT. This encodes CASSRTLLDTEAFF.

CDR3 in amino acids: CASSQLPGQGTEAFF. Here the CDR3 DNA reads TGTGCCAGCAGCCAACTCCCGGGACAGGGCACTGAAGCTTTCTTT. The V gene is TRBV6-5, the J gene TRBJ1-1, with 9 bases that match TRBD1. V trimming: 6 bases; J trimming: 4 bases; junction bases outside the gene matches: 9. The CDR3 runs 15 residues. Germline CDR1 and CDR2: MNHEY and SVGAGI.

This clone was detected once. The V and J genes are TRBV5-4 and TRBJ1-2; D may be TRBD1 (5 bases). The CDR3 spans 11 residues. Germline CDR1 is SGHNT and CDR2 is YYREEE (reference sequence). V shed 3 bases and J shed 8 bases, with 8 bases lying between them. As DNA, the CDR3 is TGTGCCAGCAGCTCAGGGTACGGCTACACCTTC. Translating it yields CASSSGYGYTF.

This clone was observed a few times. At one end the junction does not follow the germline gene, possibly because of a read error. DNA of the CDR3: TGTGCCAGCAGATTATCGGGACAGCGGAATGAAAAACTGTTTTTT. It is translated as CASRLSGQRNEKLFF. The chain joins TRBV28 to TRBJ1-4, with 7 bases that match TRBD1. The CDR3 runs to 15 residues. Looked up from germline, CDR1 is MDHEN and CDR2 is SYDVKM.

The rearrangement uses TRBV4-2 and TRBJ1-3; 7 nucleotides agree with TRBD1. The CDR3 runs 17 residues. CDR1 is LGHNA and CDR2 is YNFKEQ in the germline V gene. V was pared by 0 bases and J by 0 bases, with 5 bases of the junction left unmatched. CDR3 sequence (DNA): TGTGCCAGCAGCCAAGAGGGACAGTCCCCCTCTGGAAACACCATATATTTT. Encoded protein: CASSQEGQSPSGNTIYF.

The chain couples TRBV29-1 to TRBJ1-1; 7 nucleotides align to TRBD1. Germline V gene lookup returns CDR1 SQVTM and CDR2 ANQGSEA. Germline trimming cut 4 bases from V and 4 bases from J; bases unmatched to any gene: 6. The CDR3 runs 13 residues. CDR3 sequence (DNA): TGCAGCGTTGGACAGGGAGGACGCACTGAAGCTTTCTTT. The encoded protein is CSVGQGGRTEAFF.

This clone came up once. This chain joins TRBV19 and TRBJ2-6; the D gene is possibly TRBD1 (5 bases). The V gene's germline CDR1 is LNHDA and CDR2 SQIVND (reference sequence). Trimming pared 5 bases from V and 1 base from J, leaving 12 bases between. This CDR3 spans 16 amino acids. The CDR3 DNA sequence: TGTGCCAGTAGTCTACGAAGGGGATCTGGGGCCAACGTCCTGACTTTC. This encodes CASSLRRGSGANVLTF.

The V call is TRBV9, the J call TRBJ2-3; the match to TRBD2 covers 7 bases. Germline loops: CDR1 SGDLS, CDR2 YYNGEE. V gave up 2 bases and J gave up 2 bases; unmatched junction bases: 5. This CDR3 region has 15 residues. The CDR3 DNA reads TGTGCCAGCAGCGTGTCGGGGGGAATCACAGATACGCAGTATTTT. Its protein is CASSVSGGITDTQYF.

CDR3: CASITGGNTEAFF. The CDR3 DNA reads as TGTGCCAGCATCACAGGCGGGAACACTGAAGCTTTCTTT. V and J are TRBV2 and TRBJ1-1, with D perhaps matching TRBD1 (5 bases). V gave up 7 bases and J gave up 1 base, with 10 bases separating them. CDR1 SNHLY and CDR2 FYNNEI come from the germline V gene. This CDR3 is built from 13 residues.